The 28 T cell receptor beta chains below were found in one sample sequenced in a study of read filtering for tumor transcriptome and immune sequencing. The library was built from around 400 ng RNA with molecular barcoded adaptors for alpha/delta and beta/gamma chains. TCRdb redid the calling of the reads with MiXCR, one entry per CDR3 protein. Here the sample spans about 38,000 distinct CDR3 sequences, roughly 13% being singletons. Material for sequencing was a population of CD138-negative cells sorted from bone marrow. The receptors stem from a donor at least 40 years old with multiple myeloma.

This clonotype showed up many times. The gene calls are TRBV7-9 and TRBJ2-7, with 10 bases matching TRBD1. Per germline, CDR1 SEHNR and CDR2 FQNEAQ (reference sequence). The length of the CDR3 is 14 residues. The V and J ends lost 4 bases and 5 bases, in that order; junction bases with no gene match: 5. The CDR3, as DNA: TGTGCCAGCAGCTCTTGGGACAGGGGCCACGAGCAGTACTTC. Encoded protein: CASSSWDRGHEQYF.

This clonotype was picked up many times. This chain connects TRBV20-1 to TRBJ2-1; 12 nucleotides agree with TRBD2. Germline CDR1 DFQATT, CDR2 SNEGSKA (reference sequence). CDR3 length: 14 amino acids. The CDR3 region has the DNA TGCCGTGTAATGACTAGCGGGAGAGGTAATGAGCAGTTCTTC. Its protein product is CRVMTSGRGNEQFF.

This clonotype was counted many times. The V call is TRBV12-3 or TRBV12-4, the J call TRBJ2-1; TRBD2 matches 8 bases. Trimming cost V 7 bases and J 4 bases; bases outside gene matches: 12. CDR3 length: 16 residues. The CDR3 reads CASTNPRASGYNEQFF. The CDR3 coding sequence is TGTGCCAGCACCAACCCGAGGGCTAGCGGGTACAATGAGCAGTTCTTC.

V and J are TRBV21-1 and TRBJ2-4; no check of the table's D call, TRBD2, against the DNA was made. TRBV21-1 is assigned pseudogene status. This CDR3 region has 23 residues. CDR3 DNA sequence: TGTGCCAGCAGCACTCTGGCCCGGGGACAAGGACTGCGGGAGGGCCCGACCAAAAACATTCAGTACTTC. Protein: CASSTLARGQGLREGPTKNIQYF.

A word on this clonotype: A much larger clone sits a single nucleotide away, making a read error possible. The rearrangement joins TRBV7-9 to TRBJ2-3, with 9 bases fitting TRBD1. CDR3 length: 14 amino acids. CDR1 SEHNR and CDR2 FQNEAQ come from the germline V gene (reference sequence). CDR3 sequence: CASSEQGATDAQYF. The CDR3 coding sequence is TGTGCCAGCAGCGAACAGGGGGCAACAGATGCGCAGTATTTT.

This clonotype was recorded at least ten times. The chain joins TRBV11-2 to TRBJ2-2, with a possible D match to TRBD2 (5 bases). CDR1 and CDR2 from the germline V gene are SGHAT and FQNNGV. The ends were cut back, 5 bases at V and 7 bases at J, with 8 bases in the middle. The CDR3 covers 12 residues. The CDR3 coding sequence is TGTGCCAGCAGCCCGGGGAGCGGGGAGCTGTTTTTT. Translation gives CASSPGSGELFF. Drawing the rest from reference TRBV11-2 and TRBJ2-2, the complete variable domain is EAGVAQSPRYKIIEKRQSVAFWCNPISGHATLYWYQQILGQGPKLLIQFQNNGVVDDSQLPKDRFSAERLKGVDSTLKIQPAKLEDSAVYLCASSPGSGELFFGEGSRLTVL.

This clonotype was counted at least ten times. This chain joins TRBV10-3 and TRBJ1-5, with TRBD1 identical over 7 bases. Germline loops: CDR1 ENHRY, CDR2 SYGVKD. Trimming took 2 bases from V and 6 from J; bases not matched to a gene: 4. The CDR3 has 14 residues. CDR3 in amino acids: CAISERQGSQPQHF. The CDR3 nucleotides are TGTGCCATCAGTGAGCGACAGGGTAGTCAGCCCCAGCATTTT.

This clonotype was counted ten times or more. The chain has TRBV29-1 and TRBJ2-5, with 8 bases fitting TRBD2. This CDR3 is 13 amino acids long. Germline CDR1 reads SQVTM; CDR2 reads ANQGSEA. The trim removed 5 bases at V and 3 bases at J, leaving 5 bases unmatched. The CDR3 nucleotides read TGCAGCGTTTTGCCGGGAGGGGAAGAGACCCAGTACTTC. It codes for CSVLPGGEETQYF.

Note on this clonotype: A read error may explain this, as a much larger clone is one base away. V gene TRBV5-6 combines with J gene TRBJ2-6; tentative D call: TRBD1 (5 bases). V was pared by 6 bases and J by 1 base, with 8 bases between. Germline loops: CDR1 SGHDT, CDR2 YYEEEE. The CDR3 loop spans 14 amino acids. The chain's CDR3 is CASKTVSGANVLTF. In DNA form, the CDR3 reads TGTGCCAGCAAGACAGTTTCTGGGGCCAACGTCCTGACTTTC.

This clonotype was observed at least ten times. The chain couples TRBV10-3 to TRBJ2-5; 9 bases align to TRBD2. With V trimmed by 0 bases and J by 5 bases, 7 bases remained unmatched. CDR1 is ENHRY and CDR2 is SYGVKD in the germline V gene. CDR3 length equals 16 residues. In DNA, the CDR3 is TGTGCCATCAGTGAGTCCGATAGCGGGAGTATGGAGACCCAGTACTTC. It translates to CAISESDSGSMETQYF.

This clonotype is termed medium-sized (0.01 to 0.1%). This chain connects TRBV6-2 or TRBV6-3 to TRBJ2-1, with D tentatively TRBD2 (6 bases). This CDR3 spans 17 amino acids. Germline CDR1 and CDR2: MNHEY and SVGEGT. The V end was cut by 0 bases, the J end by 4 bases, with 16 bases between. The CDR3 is CASSYSVILARYNEQFF. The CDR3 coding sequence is TGTGCCAGCAGTTACTCAGTTATCCTAGCGCGATACAATGAGCAGTTCTTC.

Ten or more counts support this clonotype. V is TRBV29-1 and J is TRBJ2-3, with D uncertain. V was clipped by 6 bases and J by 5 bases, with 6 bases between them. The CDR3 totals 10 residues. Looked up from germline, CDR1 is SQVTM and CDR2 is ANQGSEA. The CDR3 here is CSVAEDTQYF. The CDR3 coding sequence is TGCAGCGTGGCGGAAGATACGCAGTATTTT.

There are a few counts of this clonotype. The CDR3 sequence: CASSLDRGRWEQYF. The CDR3 coding sequence is TGCGCCAGCAGCTTAGACAGGGGGCGTTGGGAGCAGTACTTC. This chain connects TRBV4-1 to TRBJ2-7; TRBD1 matches 10 bases. This CDR3 spans 14 amino acids. The germline CDR1 and CDR2 sequences are MGHRA and YSYEKL. Germline trimming cut 5 bases from V and 7 bases from J; bases unmatched to any gene: 8.

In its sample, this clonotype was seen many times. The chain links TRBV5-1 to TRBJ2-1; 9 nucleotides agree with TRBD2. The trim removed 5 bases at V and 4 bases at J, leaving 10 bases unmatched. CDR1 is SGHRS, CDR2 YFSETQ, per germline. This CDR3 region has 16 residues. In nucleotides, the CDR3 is TGCGCCAGCAGGCGGCTAGCGGGGTCGTTATACAATGAGCAGTTCTTC. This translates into CASRRLAGSLYNEQFF.

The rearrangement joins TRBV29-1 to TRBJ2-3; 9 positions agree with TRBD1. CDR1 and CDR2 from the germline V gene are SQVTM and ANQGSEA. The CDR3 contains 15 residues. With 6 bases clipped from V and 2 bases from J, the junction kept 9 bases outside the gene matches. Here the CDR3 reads CSVQQGAAYTDTQYF. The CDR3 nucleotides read TGCAGCGTGCAACAGGGGGCCGCCTACACAGATACGCAGTATTTT.

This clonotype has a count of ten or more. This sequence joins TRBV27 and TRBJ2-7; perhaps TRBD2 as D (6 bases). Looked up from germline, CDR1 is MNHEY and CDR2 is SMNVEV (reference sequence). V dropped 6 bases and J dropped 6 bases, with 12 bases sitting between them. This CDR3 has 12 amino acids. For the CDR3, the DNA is TGTGCCAGCAGCCGGCCCGGGGGCGAGCAGTACTTC. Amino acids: CASSRPGGEQYF.

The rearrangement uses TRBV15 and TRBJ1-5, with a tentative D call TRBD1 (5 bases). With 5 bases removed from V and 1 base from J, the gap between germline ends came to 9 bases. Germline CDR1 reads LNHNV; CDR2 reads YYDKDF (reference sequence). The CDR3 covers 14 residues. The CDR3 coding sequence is TGTGCCACCAGCGACCGACAGAGCAATCAGCCCCAGCATTTT. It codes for CATSDRQSNQPQHF. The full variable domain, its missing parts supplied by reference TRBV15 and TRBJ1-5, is DAMVIQNPRYQVTQFGKPVTLSCSQTLNHNVMYWYQQKSSQAPKLLFHYYDKDFNNEADTPDNFQSRRPNTSFCFLDIRSPGLGDTAMYLCATSDRQSNQPQHFGDGTRLSIL.

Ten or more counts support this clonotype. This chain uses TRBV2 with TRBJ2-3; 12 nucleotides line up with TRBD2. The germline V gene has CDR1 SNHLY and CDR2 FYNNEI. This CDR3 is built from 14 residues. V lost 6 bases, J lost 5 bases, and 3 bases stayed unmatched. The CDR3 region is CASSRTSGKDTQYF. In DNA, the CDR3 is TGTGCCAGCAGCCGGACTAGCGGGAAAGATACGCAGTATTTT.

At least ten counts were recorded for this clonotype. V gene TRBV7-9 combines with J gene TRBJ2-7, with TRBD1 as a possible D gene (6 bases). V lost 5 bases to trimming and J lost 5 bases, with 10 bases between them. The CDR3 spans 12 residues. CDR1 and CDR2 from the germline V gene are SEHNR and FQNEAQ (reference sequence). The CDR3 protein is CASSQTGHEQYF. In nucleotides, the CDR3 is TGTGCCAGCAGCCAAACAGGGCACGAGCAGTACTTC.

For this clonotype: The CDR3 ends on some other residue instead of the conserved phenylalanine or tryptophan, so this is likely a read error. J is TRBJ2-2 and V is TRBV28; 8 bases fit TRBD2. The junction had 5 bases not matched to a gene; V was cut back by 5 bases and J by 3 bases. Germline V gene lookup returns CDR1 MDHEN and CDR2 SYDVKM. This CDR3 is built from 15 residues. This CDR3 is CASSPAGGYTGELFL. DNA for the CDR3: TGTGCCAGCAGTCCGGCGGGGGGCTACACCGGGGAGCTGTTTTTG.

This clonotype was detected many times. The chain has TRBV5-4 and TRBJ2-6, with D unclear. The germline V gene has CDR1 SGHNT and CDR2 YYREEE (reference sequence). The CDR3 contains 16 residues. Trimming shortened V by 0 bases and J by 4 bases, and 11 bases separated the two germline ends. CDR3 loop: CASSLARTDGANVLTF. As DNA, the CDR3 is TGTGCCAGCAGCTTGGCCCGGACGGACGGGGCCAACGTCCTGACTTTC.

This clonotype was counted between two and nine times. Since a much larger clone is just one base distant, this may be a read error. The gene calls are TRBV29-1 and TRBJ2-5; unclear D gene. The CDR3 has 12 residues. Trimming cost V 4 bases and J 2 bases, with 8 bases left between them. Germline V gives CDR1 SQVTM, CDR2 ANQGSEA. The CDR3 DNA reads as TGCAGCGTTGTCGCAACTCAAGAGACCCAGTACTTC. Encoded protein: CSVVATQETQYF. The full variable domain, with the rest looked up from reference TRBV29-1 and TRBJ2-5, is SAVISQKPSRDICQRGTSLTIQCQVDSQVTMMFWYRQQPGQSLTLIATANQGSEATYESGFVIDKFPISRPNLTFSTLTVSNMSPEDSSIYLCSVVATQETQYFGPGTRLLVL.

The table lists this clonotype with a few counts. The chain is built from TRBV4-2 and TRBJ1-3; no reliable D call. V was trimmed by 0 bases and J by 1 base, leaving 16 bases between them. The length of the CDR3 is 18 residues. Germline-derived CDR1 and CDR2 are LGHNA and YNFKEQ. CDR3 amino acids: CASSQDSSMARSGNTIYF. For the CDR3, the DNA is TGTGCCAGCAGCCAAGATAGTAGTATGGCCCGTTCTGGAAACACCATATATTTT.

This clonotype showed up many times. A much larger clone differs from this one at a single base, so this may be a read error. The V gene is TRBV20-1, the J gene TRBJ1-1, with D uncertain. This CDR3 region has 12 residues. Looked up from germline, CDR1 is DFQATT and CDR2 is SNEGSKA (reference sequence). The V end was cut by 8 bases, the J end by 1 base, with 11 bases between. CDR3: CSSRAGNTEAFF. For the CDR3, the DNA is TGCAGTAGCCGGGCAGGGAACACTGAAGCTTTCTTT.

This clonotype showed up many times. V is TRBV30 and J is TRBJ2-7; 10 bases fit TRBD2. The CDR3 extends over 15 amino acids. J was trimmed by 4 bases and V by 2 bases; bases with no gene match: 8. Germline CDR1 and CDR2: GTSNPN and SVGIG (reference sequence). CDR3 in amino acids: CAWSLAGGSSYEQYF. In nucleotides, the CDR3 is TGTGCCTGGAGTTTAGCGGGAGGATCAAGTTACGAGCAGTACTTC.

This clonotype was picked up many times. Here the CDR3 reads CSARDPRAGRTDTQYF. In DNA, the CDR3 is TGCAGTGCTAGAGATCCCCGGGCGGGGCGCACAGATACGCAGTATTTT. The chain combines TRBV20-1 with TRBJ2-3, with D maybe TRBD2 (6 bases). From germline, CDR1 is DFQATT and CDR2 SNEGSKA (reference sequence). Trimming removed 0 bases at V and 1 base at J, with 14 bases between. This CDR3 has 16 residues.

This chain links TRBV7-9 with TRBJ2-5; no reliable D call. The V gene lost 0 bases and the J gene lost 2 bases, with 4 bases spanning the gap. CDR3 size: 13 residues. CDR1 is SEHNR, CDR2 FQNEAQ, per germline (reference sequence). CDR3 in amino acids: CASSLAQQETQYF. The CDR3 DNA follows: TGTGCCAGCAGCTTAGCACAGCAAGAGACCCAGTACTTC.

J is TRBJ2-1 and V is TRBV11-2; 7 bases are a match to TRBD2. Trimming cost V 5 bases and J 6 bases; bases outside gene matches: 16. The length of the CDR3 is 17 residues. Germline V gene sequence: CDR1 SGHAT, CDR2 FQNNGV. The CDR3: CASSGARDGLEANEQFF. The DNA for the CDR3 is TGTGCCAGCAGCGGGGCCCGTGATGGACTAGAGGCCAATGAGCAGTTCTTC.